The 6 T cell receptor beta chains below all came from one sample that was sequenced in a study of shared clonotypes between healthy human individuals. It was CD45RO-negative cells, positively selected for CCR7, that made up naive CD8 cells, with terminally differentiated effector memory CD45RA+ cells excluded. Using immunoSEQ multiplex PCR, the repertoire was profiled, and TCRdb retains in-frame clones only, with some absent. This table holds over 2,000,000 clones, 93% found once. The source material was naive CD8+ T cells from PBMCs. The receptor set was obtained from a man between 18 and 35 years old in good health. Some clones in this sample may be carry-over from other donors' samples.

V usage is TRBV19 and J usage is TRBJ2-5; D may correspond to TRBD1 or TRBD2 (7 bases each). Germline CDR1 is LNHDA and CDR2 is SQIVND (reference sequence). Deletions cut 8 bases from V and 1 base from J, with 14 bases between. The length of the CDR3 is 14 residues. This chain's CDR3 is CASRSGGGQETQYF. The CDR3 nucleotides read TGTGCCAGTCGCTCAGGGGGGGGCCAAGAGACCCAGTACTTC.

The chain employs TRBV28 and TRBJ2-5; TRBD2 matches at 8 bases. The CDR3 has 15 amino acids. The germline V gene has CDR1 MDHEN and CDR2 SYDVKM. V shed 2 bases, J shed 5 bases, and the junction held 7 bases outside the gene matches. The CDR3 nucleotides read TGTGCCAGCAGTTTACCGCGGGAGGTTGCGGAGACCCAGTACTTC. Translation: CASSLPREVAETQYF.

The V gene is TRBV5-4, the J gene TRBJ1-2; D may be TRBD1 (5 bases). Per the germline V gene, CDR1 is SGHNT and CDR2 is YYREEE (reference sequence). V dropped 4 bases and J dropped 4 bases, with 11 bases sitting between them. The CDR3 runs 13 residues. As DNA, the CDR3 is TGTGCCAGCAGCGACAGAGTCTTCTATGGCTACACCTTC. Protein: CASSDRVFYGYTF. The full variable domain, its missing parts supplied by reference TRBV5-4 and TRBJ1-2, is ETGVTQSPTHLIKTRGQQVTLRCSSQSGHNTVSWYQQALGQGPQFIFQYYREEENGRGNFPPRFSGLQFPNYSSELNVNALELDDSALYLCASSDRVFYGYTFGSGTRLTVV.

The genes are TRBV6-5 and TRBJ1-1, with 7 bases fitting TRBD1. The germline CDR1 and CDR2 sequences are MNHEY and SVGAGI. The CDR3 contains 14 residues. V was pared by 6 bases and J by 0 bases, with 4 bases of the junction left unmatched. The CDR3 region has the DNA TGTGCCAGCAGCATCGACAGGGTGAACACTGAAGCTTTCTTT. Its translation: CASSIDRVNTEAFF.

CDR3 in amino acids: CASSFSKRGQGAEAFF. DNA for the CDR3: TGTGCCAGCAGCTTCTCCAAGCGTGGACAGGGCGCTGAAGCTTTCTTT. The chain is built from TRBV7-9 and TRBJ1-1; TRBD1 matches 8 bases. The trim removed 3 bases at V and 6 bases at J, leaving 12 bases unmatched. Germline assignment: CDR1 SEHNR and CDR2 FQNEAQ (reference sequence). CDR3 size: 16 residues. The full variable domain, with the rest looked up from reference TRBV7-9 and TRBJ1-1, is DTGVSQNPRHKITKRGQNVTFRCDPISEHNRLYWYRQTLGQGPEFLTYFQNEAQLEKSRLLSDRFSAERPKGSFSTLEIQRTEQGDSAMYLCASSFSKRGQGAEAFFGQGTRLTVV.

J is TRBJ2-2 and V is TRBV5-1; D is possibly TRBD1 (6 bases). The V and J ends lost 3 bases and 3 bases respectively, with 12 bases between them. Germline CDR1 SGHRS, CDR2 YFSETQ. The length of the CDR3 is 15 residues. As DNA, the CDR3 is TGCGCCAGCAGCTGGACCGGGACATACACCGGGGAGCTGTTTTTT. Translation gives CASSWTGTYTGELFF.